This T cell receptor beta chain was recovered during a study of T cells of healthy individuals (dated by TCRdb to the late 2010s). Receptor amplification or capture employed 5' RACE. This sample was sequenced with an Illumina MiSeq. TCRdb's own reprocessing of the public reads used fastp at Q25 and MiXCR and kept productive beta chains. Records with the same CDR3 protein are collapsed into one entry carrying the most frequent genes and DNA. The sample table holds roughly 76,000 distinct CDR3 sequences, of which approximately 5.4% were seen once. The ten largest account for around 7.6% of the sample. This clonotype has at least ten counts. Its antigen has not been determined. Within one base of it there is no much larger clone, and no base qualities were kept. Inclusive of the bounding cysteine and phenylalanine, the CDR3 is 14 residues long. Only the CDR3 DNA stays, 42 bases, in frame from base 1. Between the V and J ends, shortened by 5 bases and 3 bases respectively, the junction contains 11 bases.

The sequence is built from TRBV12-3 or TRBV12-4 and TRBJ1-5; perhaps TRBD1 is the D gene, with 5 bases matching. This TCR was recovered from a female donor in good health. The bases read TGTGCCAGCAGTAGTACAGGTTTCAATCAGCCCCAGCATTTT. Translated, it reads CASSSTGFNQPQHF.